This T cell receptor (beta chain) was identified during a study of regulatory T cells in long-lasting Graves disease. On the study more broadly: Under 3 months of antithyroid drugs had been taken by newly diagnosed Graves' patients. The study's findings and limits: Those with persistent Graves' had less TCR diversity than newly diagnosed patients.

Combining iRepertoire HTBI primers with Arm-PCR of CDR3 regions, the authors built TCR beta libraries. TCRdb reprocessed the multiplex PCR reads via MiXCR and lists one record per CDR3 protein. The data contain over 500,000 distinct CDR3 sequences, roughly 16% of them singletons. Time point: newly diagnosed GD, antithyroid drugs for less than 3 months. With RNA extracted from PBMCs as input, the TCR library was made. Ten or more counts support this clonotype. As yet, its antigen is unknown. These data were also filed under a second study, of T cells in Graves' hyperthyroidism and ophthalmopathy. From that report: In making diagnoses, clinical symptoms, serum thyroxine and TRAb, thyroid ultrasound and orbital computed tomography were all used.

The sequencing used peripheral blood mononuclear cells (PBMCs), collected at new diagnosis, from a patient treated with antithyroid drugs. The sequence derives from a man aged 18 to 29 with Graves disease.

The CDR3 sequence is CASSTPAGGLHQETQYF. CDR3 DNA: TGTGCCAGCAGCACCCCCGCCGGGGGGCTACACCAAGAGACCCAGTACTTC. The chain combines TRBV12-3 or TRBV12-4 with TRBJ2-5; D may be TRBD2 (7 bases). Deletions cut 6 bases from V and 0 bases from J, with 20 bases between. The CDR3 has 17 residues.